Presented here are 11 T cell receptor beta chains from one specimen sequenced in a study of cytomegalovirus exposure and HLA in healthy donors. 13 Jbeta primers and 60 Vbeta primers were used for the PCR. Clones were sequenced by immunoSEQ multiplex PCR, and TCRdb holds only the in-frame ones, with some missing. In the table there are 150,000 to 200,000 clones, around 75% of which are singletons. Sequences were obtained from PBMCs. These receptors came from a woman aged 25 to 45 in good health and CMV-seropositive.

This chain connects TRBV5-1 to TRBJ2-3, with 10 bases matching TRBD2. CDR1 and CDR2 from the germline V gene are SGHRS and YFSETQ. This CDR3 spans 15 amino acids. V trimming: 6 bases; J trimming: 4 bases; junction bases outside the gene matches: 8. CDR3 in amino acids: CASKSGLAGADTQYF. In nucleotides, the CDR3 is TGCGCCAGCAAATCTGGCCTAGCGGGGGCAGATACGCAGTATTTT. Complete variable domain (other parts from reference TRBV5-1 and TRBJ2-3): KAGVTQTPRYLIKTRGQQVTLSCSPISGHRSVSWYQQTPGQGLQFLFEYFSETQRNKGNFPGRFSGRQFSNSRSEMNVSTLELGDSALYLCASKSGLAGADTQYFGPGTRLTVL.

CDR3 DNA: TGTGCCAGCAGCTTAAACCAGCGGGAGGGCCCTAGTAGGAAAAACATTCAGTACTTC. It is translated as CASSLNQREGPSRKNIQYF. V usage is TRBV7-8 and J usage is TRBJ2-4, with TRBD2 matching over 10 bases. Germline-derived CDR1 and CDR2 are SGHVS and FQNEAQ. There are 19 residues in the CDR3. Unmatched junction bases numbered 14, after V lost 2 bases and J lost 4 bases.

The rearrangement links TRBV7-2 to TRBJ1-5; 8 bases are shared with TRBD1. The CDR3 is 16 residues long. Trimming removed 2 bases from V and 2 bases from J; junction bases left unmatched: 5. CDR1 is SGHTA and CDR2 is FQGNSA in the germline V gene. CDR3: CASSLFVQGGNQPQHF. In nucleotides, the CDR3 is TGTGCCAGCAGCTTATTTGTACAGGGGGGCAATCAGCCCCAGCATTTT.

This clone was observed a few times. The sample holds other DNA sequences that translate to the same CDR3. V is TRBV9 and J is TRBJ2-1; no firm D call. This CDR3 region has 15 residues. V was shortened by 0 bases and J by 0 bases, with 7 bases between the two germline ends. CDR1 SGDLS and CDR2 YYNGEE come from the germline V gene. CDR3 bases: TGTGCCAGCAGCGTAGGGGCAGCCTCCTACAATGAGCAGTTCTTC. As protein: CASSVGAASYNEQFF. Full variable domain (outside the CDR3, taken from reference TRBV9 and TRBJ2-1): DSGVTQTPKHLITATGQRVTLRCSPRSGDLSVYWYQQSLDQGLQFLIQYYNGEERAKGNILERFSAQQFPDLHSELNLSSLELGDSALYFCASSVGAASYNEQFFGPGTRLTVL.

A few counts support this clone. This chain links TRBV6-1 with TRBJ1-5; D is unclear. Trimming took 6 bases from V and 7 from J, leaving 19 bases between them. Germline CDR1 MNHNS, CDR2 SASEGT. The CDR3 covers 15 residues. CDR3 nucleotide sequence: TGTGCCAGCAGCATGAAACCCATGGGAGGACAGCCCCAGCATTTT. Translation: CASSMKPMGGQPQHF.

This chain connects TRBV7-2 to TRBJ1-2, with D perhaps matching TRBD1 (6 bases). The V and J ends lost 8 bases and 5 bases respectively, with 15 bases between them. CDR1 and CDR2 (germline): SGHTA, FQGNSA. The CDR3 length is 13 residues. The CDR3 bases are TGTGCCAGCGACCCGGGGGGCGGATATGGCTACACCTTC. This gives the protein CASDPGGGYGYTF. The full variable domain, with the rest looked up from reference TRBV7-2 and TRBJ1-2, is GAGVSQSPSNKVTEKGKDVELRCDPISGHTALYWYRQSLGQGLEFLIYFQGNSAPDKSGLPSDRFSAERTGGSVSTLTIQRTQQEDSAVYLCASDPGGGYGYTFGSGTRLTVV.

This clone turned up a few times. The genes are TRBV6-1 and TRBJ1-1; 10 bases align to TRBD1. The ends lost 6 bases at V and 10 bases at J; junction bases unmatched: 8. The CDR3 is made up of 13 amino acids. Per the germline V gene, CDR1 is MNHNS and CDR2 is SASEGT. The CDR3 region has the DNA TGTGCCAGCAGGTCGACAGGGGGCGCAGGAGCTTTCTTT. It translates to CASRSTGGAGAFF.

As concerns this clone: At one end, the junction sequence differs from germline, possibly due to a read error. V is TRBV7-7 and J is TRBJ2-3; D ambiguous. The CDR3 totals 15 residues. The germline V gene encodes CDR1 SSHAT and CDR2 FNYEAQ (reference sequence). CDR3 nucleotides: TGTGCTAGCAGCTTGCTTAGCTTGCCCACAGATACGCAGTATTTT. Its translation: CASSLLSLPTDTQYF.

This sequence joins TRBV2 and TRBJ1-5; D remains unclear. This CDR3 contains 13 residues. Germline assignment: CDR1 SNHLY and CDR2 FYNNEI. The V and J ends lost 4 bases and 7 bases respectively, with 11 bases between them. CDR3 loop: CASSARVEQPQHF. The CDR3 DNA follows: TGTGCCAGCAGTGCACGGGTAGAACAGCCCCAGCATTTT.

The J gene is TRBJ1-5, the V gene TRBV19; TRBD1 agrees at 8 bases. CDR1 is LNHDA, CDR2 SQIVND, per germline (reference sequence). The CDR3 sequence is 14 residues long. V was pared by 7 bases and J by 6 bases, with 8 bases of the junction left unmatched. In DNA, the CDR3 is TGTGCCAGTATGGGGGGACAGGTGCCTCAGCCCCAGCATTTT. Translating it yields CASMGGQVPQPQHF.

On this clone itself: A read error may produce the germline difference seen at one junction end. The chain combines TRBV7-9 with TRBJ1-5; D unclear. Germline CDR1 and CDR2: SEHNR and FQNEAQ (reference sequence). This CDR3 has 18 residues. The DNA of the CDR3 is TGTTCCAGCAGCCCGGCCGGGTCGGGGTTGTTGGGTGAACAGCCCCAGCATTTT. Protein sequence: CSSSPAGSGLLGEQPQHF.